This T cell receptor beta chain was captured in a study of blood T cell repertoires in COVID-19. In the study overall: The United States, Italy and Spain were the sources of the acute and convalescent COVID-19 samples. Nucleic acid was either cDNA or gDNA, and it came from T cells, B-cell-depleted T cells, or PBMCs.

Original processing notes: Reference gene primer amplification in the assay estimated nucleated cell counts. The repertoire was sequenced with immunoSEQ multiplex PCR; TCRdb's copy has only in-frame clones and lacks some. The DNA gave D and trimming, while V, J and clone size come from that table. The table shows about 29,000 clones, with 70% to 85% occurring only once. Trimming removed 4 bases from V and 1 base from J; junction bases left unmatched: 10. Looked up from germline, CDR1 is SEHNR and CDR2 is FQNEAQ (reference sequence). CDR3 length: 17 residues. The source of this sequence is a man older than 75 with active or convalescent COVID-19. Sequenced sample: peripheral blood. This chain uses TRBV7-9 with TRBJ1-5, with 7 bases aligning to TRBD1. The CDR3 sequence is CASSSRDRAVSNQPQHF. CDR3 coding DNA: TGTGCCAGCAGCTCCCGGGACAGAGCCGTCAGCAATCAGCCCCAGCATTTT.